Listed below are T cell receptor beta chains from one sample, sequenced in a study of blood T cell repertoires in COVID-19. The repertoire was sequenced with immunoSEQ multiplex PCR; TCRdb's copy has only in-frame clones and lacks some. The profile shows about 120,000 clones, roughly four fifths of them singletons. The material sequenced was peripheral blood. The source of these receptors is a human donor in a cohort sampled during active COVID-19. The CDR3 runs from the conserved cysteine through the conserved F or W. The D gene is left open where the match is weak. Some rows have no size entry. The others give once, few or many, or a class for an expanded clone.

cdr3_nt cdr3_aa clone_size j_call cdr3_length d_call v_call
TGTGCCAGCAAGGGGACAGGGGATGGCACTGAAGCTTTCTTT CASKGTGDGTEAFF . TRBJ1-1 14 TRBD1 TRBV6-5
TGTGCCAGTACAATCGCGGGGACTGATCAGCCCCAGCATTTT CASTIAGTDQPQHF . TRBJ1-5 14 . TRBV19
TGTGCCGCCGGCCCGACAGGGACGCGTCAGCCCCAGCATTTT CAAGPTGTRQPQHF many TRBJ1-5 14 TRBD1 TRBV6-5
TGTGCCAGCATCAGCTACGCAGGTAACACTGAAGCTTTCTTT CASISYAGNTEAFF . TRBJ1-1 14 . TRBV6-5
TGTGCCAGCCGGACTAACACTGAAGCTTTCTTT CASRTNTEAFF . TRBJ1-1 11 . TRBV6-5
TGCAGTGCTAGAGATCAGCGTGAGCAGTTCTTC CSARDQREQFF . TRBJ2-1 11 . TRBV20-1
TGTGCCAGCAGTGACCGCGGGGGGGCCTGGGAGACCCAGTACTTC CASSDRGGAWETQYF . TRBJ2-5 15 TRBD2 TRBV2
TGCGCCAGCACCTTGGGGACAGGGGAGACTAATGAAAAACTGTTTTTT CASTLGTGETNEKLFF . TRBJ1-4 16 TRBD1 TRBV10-1
TGTGCCAGCAGTTTACTGGGGCTTTCCTACAATGAGCAGTTCTTC CASSLLGLSYNEQFF . TRBJ2-1 15 . TRBV28
TGCGCCAGCAGCTTGTACGGCGACAGGGGAGACACTGAAGCTTTCTTT CASSLYGDRGDTEAFF . TRBJ1-1 16 TRBD1 TRBV5-1
TGCGCCAGCGCCGCCGCCCGGGAGCCGGAGACCCAGTACTTC CASAAAREPETQYF . TRBJ2-5 14 . TRBV5-1
TGTGCCAGTACATGGGGGCCCAATGAAAAACTGTTTTTT CASTWGPNEKLFF . TRBJ1-4 13 . TRBV19
TGTGCCAGCACCTCACTAGCGGGGGAAGAGACCCAGTACTTC CASTSLAGEETQYF . TRBJ2-5 14 TRBD2 TRBV5-4
TGCAGCGTTCCCGGGGGGGCAACAGATACGCAGTATTTT CSVPGGATDTQYF . TRBJ2-3 13 TRBD2 TRBV29-1
TGTGCCATCAGTGAGGACTACTCGACCACAGATACGCAGTATTTT CAISEDYSTTDTQYF . TRBJ2-3 15 . TRBV10-3
TGCGCCAGCAGCCTCCTCGGACTAGCGACAGATACGCAGTATTTT CASSLLGLATDTQYF . TRBJ2-3 15 TRBD2 TRBV5-1
TGTGCCAGTGGGAAAAGGGGGGGGCAAACAGATACGCAGTATTTT CASGKRGGQTDTQYF . TRBJ2-3 15 . TRBV19
TGTGCCAGCTCACCAGTCACTAGCGGGGGAGAGACCCAGTACTTC CASSPVTSGGETQYF . TRBJ2-5 15 TRBD2 TRBV18
TGCGCCAGCAGCCTCGGTTCAGGGGGTATGTACGAGCAGTACTTC CASSLGSGGMYEQYF . TRBJ2-7 15 TRBD1 TRBV4-1
TGTGCCAGCAGGGTACCGGGACAGGGGGCTGAGGTTGAAAAACTGTTTTTT CASRVPGQGAEVEKLFF . TRBJ1-4 17 . TRBV21-1
TGCAGTGCTAGTGTCACAGATGAAAAACTGTTTTTT CSASVTDEKLFF . TRBJ1-4 12 . TRBV20-1
TGTGCCAGCAATCCGGGACACGAAAACATTCAGTACTTC CASNPGHENIQYF . TRBJ2-4 13 . TRBV6-6
TGTGCCAGCAGCAAAGGTTTCCGGAACACTGAAGCTTTCTTT CASSKGFRNTEAFF . TRBJ1-1 14 . TRBV7-9
TGTGCCAGCTCGTACGGGGGGGCCGAAGAGACCCAGTACTTC CASSYGGAEETQYF . TRBJ2-5 14 TRBD2 TRBV18
TGTGCCATCAGTGATCACTCCAAGGGGAGGGGGGGCACAGATACGCAGTATTTT CAISDHSKGRGGTDTQYF . TRBJ2-3 18 . TRBV10-3
TGTGCCAGCAGCGTCGGGACAGAAAAATCACCCCTCCACTTT CASSVGTEKSPLHF once TRBJ1-6 14 TRBD1 TRBV9
TGTGCCAGCAGCGTAGGGGCCGGGACAGGGGCGGGAACTGAAGCTTTCTTT CASSVGAGTGAGTEAFF . TRBJ1-1 17 TRBD1 TRBV9
TGTGCCAGCAGCCCGGGGACGCGGAGGGGCGAGTGGTACAATGAGCAGTTCTTC CASSPGTRRGEWYNEQFF . TRBJ2-1 18 . TRBV5-4
TGTGCCAGCAGCAAAGCGGCCCGGGTTAACAATGAGCAGTTCTTC CASSKAARVNNEQFF . TRBJ2-1 15 . TRBV21-1
TGTGCCACCGCTACAGCGGGCAATCAGCCCCAGCATTTT CATATAGNQPQHF . TRBJ1-5 13 . TRBV10-3
TGTGCCATCCGGGACAGGGATGAGACCCAGTACTTC CAIRDRDETQYF . TRBJ2-5 12 TRBD1 TRBV10-3
TGTGCCAGCAGAGGACAGATGGGCTACGAGCAGTACTTC CASRGQMGYEQYF once TRBJ2-7 13 . TRBV6-5
TGTGCCAGCAGTTACCGGCGGGGGGGCGCCTACGAGCAGTACTTC CASSYRRGGAYEQYF . TRBJ2-7 15 TRBD2 TRBV6-5
TGTGCCAGCAGTGAAGGGTTAAGTAGATCCTACGAGCAGTACTTC CASSEGLSRSYEQYF . TRBJ2-7 15 . TRBV2
TGTGCCAGCACCCCGATAGGCAGGGTCGATGGCACCGGGGAGCTGTTTTTT CASTPIGRVDGTGELFF . TRBJ2-2 17 . TRBV7-2
TGCGCCAGCAGCTCCAGGGAGGGCACTGAAGCTTTCTTT CASSSREGTEAFF once TRBJ1-1 13 . TRBV5-1
TGTGCCAGCAGCTTAGATTGGCAGGCCTCCTACAATGAGCAGTTCTTC CASSLDWQASYNEQFF . TRBJ2-1 16 . TRBV7-2
TGTGCCAGCGCAGCCGGGGGGTCAGATACGCAGTATTTT CASAAGGSDTQYF . TRBJ2-3 13 TRBD2 TRBV7-2
TGTGCCAGCAGCTTCTCGGGGGTTAATGAAAAACTGTTTTTT CASSFSGVNEKLFF . TRBJ1-4 14 . TRBV5-6
TGTGCCAGCCGACAAGGGAACACCGGGGAGCTGTTTTTT CASRQGNTGELFF . TRBJ2-2 13 . TRBV6-5
TGCGCCAGCAGCTTGCGGTGGGCAAGTGAAGAAAAACTGTTTTTT CASSLRWASEEKLFF . TRBJ1-4 15 . TRBV5-1
TGTGCCAGCAGTTTCGGATGGGACAGGGGGACAGATACGCAGTATTTT CASSFGWDRGTDTQYF . TRBJ2-3 16 TRBD1 TRBV6-2/TRBV6-3
TGTGCCAGCAGTTACGGCGGGGGTCAAGAGACCCAGTACTTC CASSYGGGQETQYF . TRBJ2-5 14 TRBD2 TRBV6-6
TGTGCCAGCAGCTTGGGGGCATGGGATACGCAGTATTTT CASSLGAWDTQYF . TRBJ2-3 13 . TRBV11-2
TGTGCCAGCAGCTTGGCGCAGGGCACGAGCTATGGCTACACCTTC CASSLAQGTSYGYTF few TRBJ1-2 15 . TRBV5-4
TGCGCCAGCAGCTTGATGCCTGAGACCTACGAGCAGTACTTC CASSLMPETYEQYF once TRBJ2-7 14 . TRBV5-1
TGTGCCAGCAGCCCAAGAGACGGGGCAGATACGCAGTATTTT CASSPRDGADTQYF once TRBJ2-3 14 . TRBV3-1/TRBV3-2
TGTGCCAGCACTCAGGGTTCCCTCTATGGCTACACCTTC CASTQGSLYGYTF . TRBJ1-2 13 . TRBV2
TGTGCCAGCAGCCCCGGGACACAGAATAATTCACCCCTCCACTTT CASSPGTQNNSPLHF . TRBJ1-6 15 . TRBV28
TGTGCCAGCAGCTCACCAGGGGGCAGGGAGACCCAGTACTTC CASSSPGGRETQYF . TRBJ2-5 14 TRBD1 TRBV7-2
TGTGCCAGCAGCTTGGAGGAGGGAACGGGCTCCGAGCAGTACTTC CASSLEEGTGSEQYF once TRBJ2-7 15 . TRBV5-8
TGCAGTGTATCAGCTAACTATGGCTACACCTTC CSVSANYGYTF few TRBJ1-2 11 . TRBV20-1